Here is one T cell receptor beta chain with its context. The antigen remains undetermined. This PCR relied on a set of 60 Vbeta primers and 13 Jbeta primers. The data were produced by immunoSEQ multiplex PCR, yet TCRdb's version contains in-frame clones alone and is incomplete. The repertoire holds about 130,000 clones, with about 82% as singletons. This entry is derived from a study of cytomegalovirus exposure and HLA in healthy donors. On the study more broadly: As an earlier analysis found, 150 million to 200 million T cells yielded about 120 million unique TCR beta sequences. Study-level findings and limits: An analysis was carried out at a later point. It showed that HLA-associated TCR beta chains were more clonally expanded than equally common non-associated chains. TCR beta chain V- and J-gene trimming was linked, in a later analysis, to a missense variant in DCLRE1C.

Donors consisted of healthy bone marrow donors. The TCR sequence derives from a man between 25 and 39 years old in good health and CMV-seronegative. The sample was PBMCs.

The CDR3 sequence is CASRTQRLAGGPGTGELFF. CDR3 coding DNA: TGTGCCAGCAGAACTCAGCGACTAGCGGGAGGGCCCGGAACCGGGGAGCTGTTTTTT. The rearrangement links TRBV2 to TRBJ2-2, with 14 nucleotides matching TRBD2. The germline CDR1 and CDR2 sequences are SNHLY and FYNNEI. The CDR3 runs to 19 residues. J was trimmed by 5 bases and V by 6 bases; bases with no gene match: 14.